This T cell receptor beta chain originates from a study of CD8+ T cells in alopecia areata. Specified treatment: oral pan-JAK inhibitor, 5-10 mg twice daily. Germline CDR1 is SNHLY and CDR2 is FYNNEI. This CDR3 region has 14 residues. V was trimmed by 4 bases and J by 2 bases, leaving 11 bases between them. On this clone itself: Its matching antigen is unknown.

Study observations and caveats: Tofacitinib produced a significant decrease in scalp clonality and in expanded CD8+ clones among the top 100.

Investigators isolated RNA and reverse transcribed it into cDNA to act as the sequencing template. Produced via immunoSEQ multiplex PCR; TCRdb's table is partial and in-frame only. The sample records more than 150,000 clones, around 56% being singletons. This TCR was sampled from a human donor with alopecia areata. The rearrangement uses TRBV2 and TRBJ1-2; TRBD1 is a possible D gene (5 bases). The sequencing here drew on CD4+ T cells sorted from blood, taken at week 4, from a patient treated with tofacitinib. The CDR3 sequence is CASSGSGGNYGYTF. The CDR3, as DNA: TGTGCCAGCAGTGGATCTGGGGGAAACTATGGCTACACCTTC.